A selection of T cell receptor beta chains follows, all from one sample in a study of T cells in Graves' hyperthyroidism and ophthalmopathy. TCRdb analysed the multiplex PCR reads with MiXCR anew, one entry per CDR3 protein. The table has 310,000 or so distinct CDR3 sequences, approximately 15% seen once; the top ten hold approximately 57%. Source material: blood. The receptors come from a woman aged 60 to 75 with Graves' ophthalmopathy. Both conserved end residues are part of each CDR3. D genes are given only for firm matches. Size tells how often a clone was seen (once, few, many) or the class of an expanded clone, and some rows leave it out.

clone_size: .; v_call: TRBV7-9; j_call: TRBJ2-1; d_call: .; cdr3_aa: CASSSKQGWAYEQFF; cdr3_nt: TGTGCCAGCAGCTCGAAGCAGGGGTGGGCCTACGAGCAGTTCTTC
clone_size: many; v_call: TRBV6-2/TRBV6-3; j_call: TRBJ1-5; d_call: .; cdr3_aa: CASNGPGAQPQHF; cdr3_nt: TGTGCCAGCAACGGACCGGGAGCACAGCCCCAGCATTTT
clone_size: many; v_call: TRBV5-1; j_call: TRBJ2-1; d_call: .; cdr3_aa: CASSPIGRNEQFF; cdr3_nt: TGCGCCAGCAGCCCTATCGGGCGGAATGAGCAGTTCTTC
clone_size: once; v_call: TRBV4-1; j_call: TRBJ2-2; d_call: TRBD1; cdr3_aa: CASSFSGTEGRKKNTGELFF; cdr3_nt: TGCGCCAGCAGCTTCTCCGGGACAGAAGGTCGGAAGAAGAACACCGGGGAGCTGTTTTTT
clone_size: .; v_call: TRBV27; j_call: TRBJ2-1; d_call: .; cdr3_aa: CASRTRSGGTSYNEQFF; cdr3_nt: TGTGCCAGCAGGACCAGGAGTGGGGGGACCTCCTACAATGAGCAGTTCTTC
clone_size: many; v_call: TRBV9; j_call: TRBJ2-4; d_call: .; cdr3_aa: CASSVGRNVAKNIQYF; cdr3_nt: TGTGCCAGCAGCGTAGGTCGCAATGTAGCCAAAAACATTCAGTACTTC
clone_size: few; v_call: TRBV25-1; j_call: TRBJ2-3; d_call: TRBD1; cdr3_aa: CASSEPGQGITDTQYF; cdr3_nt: TGTGCCAGCAGTGAACCGGGACAGGGAATCACAGATACGCAGTATTTT
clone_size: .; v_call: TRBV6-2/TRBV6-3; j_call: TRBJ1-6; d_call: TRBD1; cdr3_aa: CASRRTGGVENSPPHF; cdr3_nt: TGTGCCAGCAGACGGACAGGAGGCGTCGAAAATTCACCCCCCCACTTT
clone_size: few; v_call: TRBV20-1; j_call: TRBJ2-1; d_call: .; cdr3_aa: CSALVSNEQFF; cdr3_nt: TGCAGTGCTTTAGTCTCCAATGAGCAGTTCTTC
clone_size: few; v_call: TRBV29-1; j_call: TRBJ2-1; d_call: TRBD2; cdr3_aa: CSVRGTSGGGGLDEQFF; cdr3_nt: TGCAGCGTCCGAGGGACGAGCGGGGGGGGGGGTTTAGATGAGCAGTTCTTC
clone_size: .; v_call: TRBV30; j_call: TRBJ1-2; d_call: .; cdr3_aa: CASPQQNYGYTF; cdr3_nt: TGTGCCTCGCCACAGCAAAACTATGGCTACACCTTC
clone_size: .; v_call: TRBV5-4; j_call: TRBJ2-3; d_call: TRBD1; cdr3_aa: CASSLAFVTGDKDTQYF; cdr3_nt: TGTGCCAGCAGCTTGGCCTTTGTGACAGGGGACAAAGATACGCAGTATTTT
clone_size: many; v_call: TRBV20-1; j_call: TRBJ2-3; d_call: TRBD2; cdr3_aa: CSGAVGGGPGDTQYF; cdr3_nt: TGCAGTGGGGCGGTTGGGGGAGGGCCTGGAGATACGCAGTATTTT
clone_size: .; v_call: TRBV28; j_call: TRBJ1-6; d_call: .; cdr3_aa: CASSLSSPLHF; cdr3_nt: TGTGCCAGCAGTTTAAGTTCACCCCTCCACTTT
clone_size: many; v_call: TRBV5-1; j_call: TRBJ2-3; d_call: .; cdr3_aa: CASSPGRGEMQYF; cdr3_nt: TGCGCCAGCAGCCCTGGAAGGGGAGAGATGCAGTATTTT
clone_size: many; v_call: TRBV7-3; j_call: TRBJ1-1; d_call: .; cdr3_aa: CASSLFPDSEAFF; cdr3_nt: TGTGCCAGCAGCTTATTTCCGGATTCTGAAGCTTTCTTT
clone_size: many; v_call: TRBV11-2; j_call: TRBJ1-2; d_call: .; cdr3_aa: CASSLPLKTGSDGYTF; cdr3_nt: TGTGCCAGCAGCTTGCCTTTGAAGACAGGATCTGATGGCTACACCTTC
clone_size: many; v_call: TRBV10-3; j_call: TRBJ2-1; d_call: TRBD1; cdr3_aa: CAISRDRLNEQFF; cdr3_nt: TGTGCCATCAGCCGGGACAGGCTCAATGAGCAGTTCTTC
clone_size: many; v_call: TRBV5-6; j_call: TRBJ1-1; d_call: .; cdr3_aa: CATEHSGTEAFF; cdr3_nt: TGTGCCACCGAGCATTCGGGCACTGAAGCTTTCTTT
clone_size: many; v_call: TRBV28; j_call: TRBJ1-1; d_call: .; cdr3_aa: CASANRRGQNTEAFF; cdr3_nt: TGTGCCAGCGCCAATCGGAGGGGCCAGAACACTGAAGCTTTCTTT
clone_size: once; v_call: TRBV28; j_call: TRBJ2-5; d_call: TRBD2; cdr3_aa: CASERDRRETQYF; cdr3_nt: TGTGCCAGCGAGCGGGATCGGAGGGAGACCCAGTACTTC
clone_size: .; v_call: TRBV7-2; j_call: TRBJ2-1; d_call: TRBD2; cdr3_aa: CASSFKGRKRGGNEQFF; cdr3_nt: TGTGCCAGCAGCTTCAAAGGAAGGAAGCGGGGGGGCAATGAGCAGTTCTTC
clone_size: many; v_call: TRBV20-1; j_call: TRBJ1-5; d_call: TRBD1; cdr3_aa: CSAPIGTVNQPQHF; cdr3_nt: TGCAGTGCTCCAATCGGGACAGTCAATCAGCCCCAGCATTTT
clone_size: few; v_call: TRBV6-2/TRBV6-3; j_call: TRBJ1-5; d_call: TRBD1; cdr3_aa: CASRLGGGNQPQHF; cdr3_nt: TGTGCCAGCAGGTTAGGGGGCGGCAATCAGCCCCAGCATTTT
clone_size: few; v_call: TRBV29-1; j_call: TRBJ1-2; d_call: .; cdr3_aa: CSVEVIANYGYTF; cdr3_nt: TGCAGCGTTGAAGTGATAGCTAACTATGGCTACACCTTC
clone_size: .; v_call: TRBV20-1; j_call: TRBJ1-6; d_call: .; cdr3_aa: CSADKNRGNSPLHF; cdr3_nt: TGCAGTGCTGACAAGAACCGAGGGAATTCACCCCTCCACTTT
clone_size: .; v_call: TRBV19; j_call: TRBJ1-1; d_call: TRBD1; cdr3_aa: CATQTGVGTEAFF; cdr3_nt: TGTGCCACTCAGACAGGGGTAGGCACTGAAGCTTTCTTT
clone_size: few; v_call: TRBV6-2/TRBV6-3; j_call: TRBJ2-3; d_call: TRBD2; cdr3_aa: CASSPSGRAPDTQYF; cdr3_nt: TGTGCCAGCAGTCCTAGCGGGAGGGCCCCAGATACGCAGTATTTT
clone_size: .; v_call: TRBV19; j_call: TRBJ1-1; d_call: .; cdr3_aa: CASRAREAEAFF; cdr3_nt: TGTGCCAGTAGGGCCAGGGAAGCTGAAGCTTTCTTT
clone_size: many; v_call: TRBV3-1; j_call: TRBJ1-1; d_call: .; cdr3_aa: CASSPGYNTEAFF; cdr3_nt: TGTGCCAGCAGTCCGGGTTATAACACTGAAGCTTTCTTT
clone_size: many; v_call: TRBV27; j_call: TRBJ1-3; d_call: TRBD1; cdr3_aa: CASSRLGTAGNTIYF; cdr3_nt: TGTGCCAGCAGTCGACTCGGGACAGCTGGAAACACCATATATTTT
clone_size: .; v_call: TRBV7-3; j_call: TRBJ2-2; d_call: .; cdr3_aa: CASSLTMGTGELFF; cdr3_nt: TGTGCCAGCAGTCTCACAATGGGGACCGGGGAGCTGTTTTTT
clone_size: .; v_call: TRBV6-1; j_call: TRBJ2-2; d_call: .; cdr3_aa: CASRQLSGATGELFF; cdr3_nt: TGTGCCAGCAGACAACTATCAGGGGCTACCGGGGAGCTGTTTTTT
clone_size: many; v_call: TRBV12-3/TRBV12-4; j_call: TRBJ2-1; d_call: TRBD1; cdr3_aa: CASSFNWIPGQGANEQFF; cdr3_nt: TGTGCCAGCAGTTTTAATTGGATTCCGGGACAGGGAGCCAATGAGCAGTTCTTC
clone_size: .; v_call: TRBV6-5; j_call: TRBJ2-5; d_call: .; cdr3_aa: CASSYSPRETQYF; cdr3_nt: TGTGCCAGCAGTTACTCCCCCAGGGAGACCCAGTACTTC
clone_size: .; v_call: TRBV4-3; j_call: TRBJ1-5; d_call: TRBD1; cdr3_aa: CASSQGTGGQPQHF; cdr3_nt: TGCGCCAGCAGCCAAGGTACAGGGGGTCAGCCCCAGCATTTT
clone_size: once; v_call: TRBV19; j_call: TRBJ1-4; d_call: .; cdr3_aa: CASSIAGNEKLFF; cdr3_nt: TGTGCCAGTAGTATAGCCGGGAATGAAAAACTGTTTTTT
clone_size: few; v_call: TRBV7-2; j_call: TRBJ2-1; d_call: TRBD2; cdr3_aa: CASSFPGRASNEQFF; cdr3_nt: TGTGCCAGCAGCTTCCCCGGGAGGGCCTCCAATGAGCAGTTCTTC
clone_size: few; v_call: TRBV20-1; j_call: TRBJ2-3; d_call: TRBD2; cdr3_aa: CSAGGRGRTDTQYF; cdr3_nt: TGCAGTGCGGGGGGGAGGGGAAGAACAGATACGCAGTATTTT
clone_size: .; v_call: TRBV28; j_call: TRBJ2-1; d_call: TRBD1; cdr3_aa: CASSPTVQGVTHEQFF; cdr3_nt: TGTGCCAGCAGTCCTACCGTACAGGGGGTCACCCATGAGCAGTTCTTC